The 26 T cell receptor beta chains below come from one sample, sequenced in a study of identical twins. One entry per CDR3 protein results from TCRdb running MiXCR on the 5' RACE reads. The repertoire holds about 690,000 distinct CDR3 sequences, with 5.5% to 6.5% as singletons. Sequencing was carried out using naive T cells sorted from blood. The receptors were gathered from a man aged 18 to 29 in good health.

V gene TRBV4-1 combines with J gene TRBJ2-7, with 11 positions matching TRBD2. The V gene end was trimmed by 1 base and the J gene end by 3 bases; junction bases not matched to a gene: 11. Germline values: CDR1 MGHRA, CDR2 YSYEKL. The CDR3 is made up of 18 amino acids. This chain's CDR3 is CASSQVGTSGGGFYEQYV. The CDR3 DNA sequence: TGCGCCAGCAGCCAAGTCGGGACTAGCGGAGGAGGATTCTACGAGCAGTACGTC.

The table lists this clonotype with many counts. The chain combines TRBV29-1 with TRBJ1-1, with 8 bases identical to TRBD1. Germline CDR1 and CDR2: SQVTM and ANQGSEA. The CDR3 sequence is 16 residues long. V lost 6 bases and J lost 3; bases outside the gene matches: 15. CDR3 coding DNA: TGCAGCGTAGATAGACAGGGGAGCTTATGGTACACTGAAGCTTTCTTT. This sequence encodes CSVDRQGSLWYTEAFF. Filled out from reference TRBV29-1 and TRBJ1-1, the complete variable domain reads SAVISQKPSRDICQRGTSLTIQCQVDSQVTMMFWYRQQPGQSLTLIATANQGSEATYESGFVIDKFPISRPNLTFSTLTVSNMSPEDSSIYLCSVDRQGSLWYTEAFFGQGTRLTVV.

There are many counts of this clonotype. The CDR3 DNA reads TGCGCCAGCAGCCCCAGGACAGGGGAACCCTCTGGGGCCAACGTCCTGACTTTC. Protein sequence: CASSPRTGEPSGANVLTF. The chain combines TRBV5-1 with TRBJ2-6, with 9 bases identical to TRBD1. The ends lost 4 bases at V and 0 bases at J; junction bases unmatched: 8. Germline V gene data show CDR1 as SGHRS and CDR2 as YFSETQ. The CDR3 is made up of 18 amino acids.

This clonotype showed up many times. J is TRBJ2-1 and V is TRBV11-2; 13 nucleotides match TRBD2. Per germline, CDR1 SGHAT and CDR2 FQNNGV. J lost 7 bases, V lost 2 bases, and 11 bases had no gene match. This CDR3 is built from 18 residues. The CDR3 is CASSLKLPQGLAGNEQFF. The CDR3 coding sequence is TGTGCCAGCAGCTTAAAGCTACCGCAGGGACTAGCGGGGAATGAGCAGTTCTTC.

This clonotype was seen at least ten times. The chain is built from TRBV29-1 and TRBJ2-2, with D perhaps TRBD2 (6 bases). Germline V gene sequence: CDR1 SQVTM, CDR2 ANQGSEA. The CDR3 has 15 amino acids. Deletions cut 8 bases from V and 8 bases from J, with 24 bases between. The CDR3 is CSYTVTPTAGGELFF. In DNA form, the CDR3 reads TGCAGCTACACCGTGACTCCCACTGCGGGAGGGGAGCTGTTTTTT.

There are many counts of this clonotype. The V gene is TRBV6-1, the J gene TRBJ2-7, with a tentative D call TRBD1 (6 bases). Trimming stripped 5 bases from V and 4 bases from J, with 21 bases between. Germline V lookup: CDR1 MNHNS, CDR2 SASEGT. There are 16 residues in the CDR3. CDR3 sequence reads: CASSPMLGALEYEQYF. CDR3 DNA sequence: TGTGCCAGCAGTCCCATGTTGGGGGCGCTTGAGTACGAGCAGTACTTC.

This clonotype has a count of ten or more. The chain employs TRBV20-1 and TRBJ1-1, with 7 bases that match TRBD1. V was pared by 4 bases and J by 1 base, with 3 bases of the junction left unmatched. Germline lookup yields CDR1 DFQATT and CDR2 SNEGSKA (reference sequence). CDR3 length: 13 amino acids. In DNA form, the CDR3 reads TGCAGTGCTACTGGGACAGCGAACACTGAAGCTTTCTTT. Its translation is CSATGTANTEAFF.

The CDR3 reads CASCPGVTDTQYF. The DNA of the CDR3 is TGTGCCAGCTGCCCGGGGGTGACAGATACGCAGTATTTT. The chain couples TRBV18 to TRBJ2-3; D may be TRBD2 (6 bases). V was trimmed by 7 bases and J by 3 bases, leaving 11 bases between them. CDR3 length equals 13 residues. Germline lookup yields CDR1 KGHSH and CDR2 LQKENI.

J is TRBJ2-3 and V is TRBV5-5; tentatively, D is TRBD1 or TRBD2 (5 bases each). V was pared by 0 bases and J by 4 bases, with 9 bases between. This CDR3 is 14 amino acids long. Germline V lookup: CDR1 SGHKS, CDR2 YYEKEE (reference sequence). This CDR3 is CASSLGGVSDTQYF. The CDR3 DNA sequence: TGTGCCAGCAGCTTGGGAGGGGTTTCAGATACGCAGTATTTT.

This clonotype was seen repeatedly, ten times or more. The CDR3 spells CSARQGYVYEQYF. The DNA for the CDR3 is TGCAGTGCGCGGCAGGGTTACGTCTACGAGCAGTACTTC. V is TRBV20-1 and J is TRBJ2-7; D may be TRBD1 (5 bases). Germline V gene data show CDR1 as DFQATT and CDR2 as SNEGSKA (reference sequence). The CDR3 covers 13 residues. The ends were cut back, 6 bases at V and 3 bases at J, with 15 bases in the middle.

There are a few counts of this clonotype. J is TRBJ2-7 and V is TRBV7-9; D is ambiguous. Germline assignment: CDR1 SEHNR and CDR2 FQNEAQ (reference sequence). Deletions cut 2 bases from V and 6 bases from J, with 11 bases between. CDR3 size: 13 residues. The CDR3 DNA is TGTGCCAGCAGCTTATCCCAGGCCGCCGAGCAGTACTTC. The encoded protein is CASSLSQAAEQYF. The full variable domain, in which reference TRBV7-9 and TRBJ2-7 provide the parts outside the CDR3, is DTGVSQNPRHKITKRGQNVTFRCDPISEHNRLYWYRQTLGQGPEFLTYFQNEAQLEKSRLLSDRFSAERPKGSFSTLEIQRTEQGDSAMYLCASSLSQAAEQYFGPGTRLTVT.

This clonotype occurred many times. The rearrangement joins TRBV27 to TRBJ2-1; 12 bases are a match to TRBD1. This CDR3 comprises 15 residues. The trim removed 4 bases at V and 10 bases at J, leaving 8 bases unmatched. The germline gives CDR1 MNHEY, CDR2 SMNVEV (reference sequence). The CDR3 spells CASSSPGQGAPEQFF. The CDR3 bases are TGTGCCAGCAGTTCGCCGGGACAGGGGGCTCCCGAGCAGTTCTTC.

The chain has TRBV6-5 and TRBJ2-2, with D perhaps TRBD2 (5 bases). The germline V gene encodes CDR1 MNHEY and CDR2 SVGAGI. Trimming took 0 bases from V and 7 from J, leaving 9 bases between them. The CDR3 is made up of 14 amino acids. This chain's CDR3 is CASSYSPEVGELFF. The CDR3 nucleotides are TGTGCCAGCAGTTACTCCCCGGAGGTCGGGGAGCTGTTTTTT.

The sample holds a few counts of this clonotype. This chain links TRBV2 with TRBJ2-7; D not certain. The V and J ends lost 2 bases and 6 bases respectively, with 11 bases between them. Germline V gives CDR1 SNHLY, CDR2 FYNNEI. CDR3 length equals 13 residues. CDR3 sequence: CASSETLVPEQYF. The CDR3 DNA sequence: TGTGCCAGCAGTGAAACCCTAGTTCCCGAGCAGTACTTC.

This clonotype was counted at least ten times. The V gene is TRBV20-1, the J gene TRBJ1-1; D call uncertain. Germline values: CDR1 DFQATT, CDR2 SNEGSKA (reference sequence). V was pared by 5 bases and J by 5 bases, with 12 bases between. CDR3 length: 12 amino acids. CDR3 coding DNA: TGCAGTGCTGGAAATATAAATACTGAAGCTTTCTTT. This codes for CSAGNINTEAFF.

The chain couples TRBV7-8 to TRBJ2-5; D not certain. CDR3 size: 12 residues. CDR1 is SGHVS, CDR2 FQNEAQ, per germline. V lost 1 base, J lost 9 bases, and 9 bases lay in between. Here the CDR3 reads CASSLEAGSQYF. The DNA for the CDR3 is TGTGCCAGCAGCTTAGAAGCTGGCTCCCAGTACTTC.

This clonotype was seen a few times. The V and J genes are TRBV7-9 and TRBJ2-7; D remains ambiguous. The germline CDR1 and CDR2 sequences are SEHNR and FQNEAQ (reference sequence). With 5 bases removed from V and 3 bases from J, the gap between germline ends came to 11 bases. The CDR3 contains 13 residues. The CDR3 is CASSPVASYEQYF. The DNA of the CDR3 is TGTGCCAGCAGCCCGGTGGCCAGCTACGAGCAGTACTTC.

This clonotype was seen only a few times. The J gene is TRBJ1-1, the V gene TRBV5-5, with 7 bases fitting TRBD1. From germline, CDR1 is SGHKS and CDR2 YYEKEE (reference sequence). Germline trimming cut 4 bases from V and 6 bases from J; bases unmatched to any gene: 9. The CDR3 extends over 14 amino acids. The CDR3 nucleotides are TGTGCCAGCAGCCAAGGACAGGAATTCTCTGAAGCTTTCTTT. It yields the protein CASSQGQEFSEAFF.

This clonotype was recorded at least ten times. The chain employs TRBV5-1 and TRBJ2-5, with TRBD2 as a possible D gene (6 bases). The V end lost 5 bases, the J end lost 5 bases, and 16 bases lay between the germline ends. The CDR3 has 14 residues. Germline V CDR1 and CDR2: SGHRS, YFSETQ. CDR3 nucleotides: TGCGCCAGCAGTTCCAACGCGGGGAGCGAGACCCAGTACTTC. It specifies CASSSNAGSETQYF.

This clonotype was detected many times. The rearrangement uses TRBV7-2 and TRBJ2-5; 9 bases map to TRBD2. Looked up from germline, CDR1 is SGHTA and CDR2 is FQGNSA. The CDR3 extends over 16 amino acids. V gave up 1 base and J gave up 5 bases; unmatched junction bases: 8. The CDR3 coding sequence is TGTGCCAGCAGCTTAGAAAGCGGGAGGCCGGGGGAGACCCAGTACTTC. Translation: CASSLESGRPGETQYF.

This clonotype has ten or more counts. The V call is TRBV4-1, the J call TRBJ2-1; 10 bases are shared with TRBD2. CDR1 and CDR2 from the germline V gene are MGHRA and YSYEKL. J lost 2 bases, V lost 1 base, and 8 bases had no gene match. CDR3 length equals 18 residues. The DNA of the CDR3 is TGCGCCAGCAGCCAAGCCCTGAGCGGGAGGGCCCCCTACAATGAGCAGTTCTTC. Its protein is CASSQALSGRAPYNEQFF.

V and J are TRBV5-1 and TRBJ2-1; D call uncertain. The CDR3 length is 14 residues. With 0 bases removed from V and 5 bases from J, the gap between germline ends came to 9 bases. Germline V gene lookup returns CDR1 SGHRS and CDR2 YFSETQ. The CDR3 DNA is TGCGCCAGCAGCTTGGCCGCAGCTAACAATGAGCAGTTCTTC. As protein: CASSLAAANNEQFF.

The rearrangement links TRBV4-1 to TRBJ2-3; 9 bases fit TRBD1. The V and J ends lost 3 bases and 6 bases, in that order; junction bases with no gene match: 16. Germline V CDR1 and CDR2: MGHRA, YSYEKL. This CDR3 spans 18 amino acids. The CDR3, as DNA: TGCGCCAGCAGCCACTTAATGGGACAGGGAGGGTCCTTGGATACGCAGTATTTT. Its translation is CASSHLMGQGGSLDTQYF.

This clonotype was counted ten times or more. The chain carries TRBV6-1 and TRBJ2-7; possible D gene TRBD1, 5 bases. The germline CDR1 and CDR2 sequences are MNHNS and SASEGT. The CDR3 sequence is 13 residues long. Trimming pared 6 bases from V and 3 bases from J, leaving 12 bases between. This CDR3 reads CASRTAGLYEQYV. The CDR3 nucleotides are TGTGCCAGCAGAACTGCAGGGCTCTACGAGCAGTACGTC.

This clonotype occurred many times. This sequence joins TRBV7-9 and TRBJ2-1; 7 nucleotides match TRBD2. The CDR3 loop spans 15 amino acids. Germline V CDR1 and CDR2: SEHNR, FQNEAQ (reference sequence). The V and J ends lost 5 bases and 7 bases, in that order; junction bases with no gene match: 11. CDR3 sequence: CASSPGGLTDNEQFF. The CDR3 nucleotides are TGTGCCAGCAGCCCGGGGGGACTTACCGATAATGAGCAGTTCTTC.

CDR3 in DNA: TGTGCCAGCAGTTCCCCTTGGGGGGGTACTGGAAACACCATATATTTT. Translated, it gives CASSSPWGGTGNTIYF. This chain uses TRBV28 with TRBJ1-3, with a weak D call TRBD1 (5 bases). Germline CDR1 MDHEN, CDR2 SYDVKM. The CDR3 has 16 residues. V was pared by 4 bases and J by 2 bases, with 15 bases between. The whole variable domain, filled in from reference TRBV28 and TRBJ1-3, reads DVKVTQSSRYLVKRTGEKVFLECVQDMDHENMFWYRQDPGLGLRLIYFSYDVKMKEKGDIPEGYSVSREKKERFSLILESASTNQTSMYLCASSSPWGGTGNTIYFGEGSWLTVV.